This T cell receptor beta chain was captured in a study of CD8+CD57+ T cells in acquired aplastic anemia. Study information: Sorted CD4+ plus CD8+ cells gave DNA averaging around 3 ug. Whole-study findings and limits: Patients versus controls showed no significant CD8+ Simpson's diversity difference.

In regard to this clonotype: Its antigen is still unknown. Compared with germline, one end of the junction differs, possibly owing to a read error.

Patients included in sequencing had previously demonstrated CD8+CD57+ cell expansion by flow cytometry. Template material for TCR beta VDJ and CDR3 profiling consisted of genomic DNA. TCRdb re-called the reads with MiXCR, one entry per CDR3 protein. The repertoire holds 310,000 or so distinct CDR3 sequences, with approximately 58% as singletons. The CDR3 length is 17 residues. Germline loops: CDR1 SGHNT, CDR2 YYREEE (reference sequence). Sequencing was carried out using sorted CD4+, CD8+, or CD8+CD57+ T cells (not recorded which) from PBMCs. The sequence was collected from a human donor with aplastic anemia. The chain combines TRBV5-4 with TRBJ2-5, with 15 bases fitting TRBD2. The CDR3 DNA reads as TGTGCCAGCAGCCCGGGGGGACTAGCGGGGGGCCAAGAGGCCCAGTACTTC. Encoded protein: CASSPGGLAGGQEAQYF. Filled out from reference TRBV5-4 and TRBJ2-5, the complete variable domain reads ETGVTQSPTHLIKTRGQQVTLRCSSQSGHNTVSWYQQALGQGPQFIFQYYREEENGRGNFPPRFSGLQFPNYSSELNVNALELDDSALYLCASSPGGLAGGQEAQYFGPGTRLLVL.